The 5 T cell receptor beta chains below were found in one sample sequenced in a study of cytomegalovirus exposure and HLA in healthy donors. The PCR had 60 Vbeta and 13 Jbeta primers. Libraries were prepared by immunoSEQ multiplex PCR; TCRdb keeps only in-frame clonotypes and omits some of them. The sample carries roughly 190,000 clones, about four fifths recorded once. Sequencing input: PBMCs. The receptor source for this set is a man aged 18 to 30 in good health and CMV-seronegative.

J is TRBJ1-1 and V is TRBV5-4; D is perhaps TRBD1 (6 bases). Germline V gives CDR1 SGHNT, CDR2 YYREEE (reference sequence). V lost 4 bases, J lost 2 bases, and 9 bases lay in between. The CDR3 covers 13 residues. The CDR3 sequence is CASSPGQNTEAFF. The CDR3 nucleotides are TGTGCCAGCAGCCCGGGACAAAACACTGAAGCTTTCTTT.

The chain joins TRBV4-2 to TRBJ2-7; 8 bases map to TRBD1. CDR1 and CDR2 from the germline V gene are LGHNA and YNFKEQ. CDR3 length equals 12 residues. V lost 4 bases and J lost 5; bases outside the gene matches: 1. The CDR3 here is CASSPTGDEQYF. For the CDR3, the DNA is TGTGCCAGCAGCCCGACAGGGGACGAGCAGTACTTC.

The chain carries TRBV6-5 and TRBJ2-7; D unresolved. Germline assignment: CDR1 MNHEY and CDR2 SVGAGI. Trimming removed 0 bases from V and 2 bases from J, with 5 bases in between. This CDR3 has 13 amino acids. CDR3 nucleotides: TGTGCCAGCAGTTACTCCAGAACCTACGAGCAGTACTTC. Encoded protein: CASSYSRTYEQYF.

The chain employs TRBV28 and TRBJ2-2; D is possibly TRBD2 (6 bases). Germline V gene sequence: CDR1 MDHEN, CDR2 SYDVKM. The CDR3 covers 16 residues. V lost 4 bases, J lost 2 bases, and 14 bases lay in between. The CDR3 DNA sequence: TGTGCCAGCAGTTATGGGGGGATTTCCAACACCGGGGAGCTGTTTTTT. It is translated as CASSYGGISNTGELFF.

CDR3 sequence (DNA): TGTGCCAGTAGTACACAGGGGAGTCAAGAGACCCAGTACTTC. It specifies CASSTQGSQETQYF. This chain links TRBV19 with TRBJ2-5, with 7 bases lining up with TRBD1. CDR3 length equals 14 residues. Trimming took 4 bases from V and 2 from J; bases not matched to a gene: 4. Germline V gene data show CDR1 as LNHDA and CDR2 as SQIVND (reference sequence).